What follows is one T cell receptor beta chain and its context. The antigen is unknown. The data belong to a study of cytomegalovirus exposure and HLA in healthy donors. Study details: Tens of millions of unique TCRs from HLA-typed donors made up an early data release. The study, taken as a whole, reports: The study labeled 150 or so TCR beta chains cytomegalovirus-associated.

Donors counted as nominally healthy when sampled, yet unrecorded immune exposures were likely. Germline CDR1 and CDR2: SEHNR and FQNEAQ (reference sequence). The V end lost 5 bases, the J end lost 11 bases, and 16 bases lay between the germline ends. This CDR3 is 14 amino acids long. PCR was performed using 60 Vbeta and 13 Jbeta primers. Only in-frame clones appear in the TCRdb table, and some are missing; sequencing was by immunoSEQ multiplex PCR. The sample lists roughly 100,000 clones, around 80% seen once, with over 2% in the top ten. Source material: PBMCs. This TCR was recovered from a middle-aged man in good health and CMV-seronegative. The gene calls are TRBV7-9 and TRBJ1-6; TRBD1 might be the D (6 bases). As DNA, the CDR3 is TGTGCCAGCAGCCCCGGACAGTCGAATACACCCCTCCACTTT. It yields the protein CASSPGQSNTPLHF.